These T cell receptor beta chains were read from a single sample in a study of T cell changes during pregnancy in multiple sclerosis. Produced via immunoSEQ multiplex PCR; TCRdb's table is partial and in-frame only. Found here are over 70,000 clones, around 94% of them singletons; the top ten hold 2.8%. Sequenced here: peripheral blood, sampled in the third trimester of pregnancy. These receptors originate from a female donor in good health, enrolled as a control in a pregnancy study. Each CDR3 is given with its conserved first and last residue. A D gene is named only where the DNA matches it firmly. The size field is filled for only some rows; it gives once, few, many or a size class.

d_call: TRBD2; v_call: TRBV5-4; clone_size: .; j_call: TRBJ2-1; cdr3_aa: CASSPGTSGFYNEQFF; cdr3_nt: TGTGCCAGCAGCCCTGGGACTAGCGGGTTTTACAATGAGCAGTTCTTC
d_call: .; v_call: TRBV5-4; clone_size: .; j_call: TRBJ2-2; cdr3_aa: CASSLPAGRFRSANTGELFF; cdr3_nt: TGTGCCAGCAGCTTACCGGCAGGGCGGTTTCGTTCGGCGAACACCGGGGAGCTGTTTTTT
d_call: .; v_call: TRBV5-8; clone_size: .; j_call: TRBJ2-1; cdr3_aa: CASSEEGHGDNEQFF; cdr3_nt: TGTGCCAGCAGCGAAGAGGGACACGGAGACAATGAGCAGTTCTTC
d_call: .; v_call: TRBV6-4; clone_size: .; j_call: TRBJ1-2; cdr3_aa: CASSDSGGGGGYTF; cdr3_nt: TGTGCCAGCAGTGACTCAGGGGGGGGCGGAGGCTACACCTTC
d_call: TRBD1; v_call: TRBV19; clone_size: few; j_call: TRBJ1-4; cdr3_aa: CASSRPGQGEKLFF; cdr3_nt: TGTGCCAGTAGTAGACCGGGACAGGGGGAAAAACTGTTTTTT
d_call: .; v_call: TRBV14; clone_size: .; j_call: TRBJ2-7; cdr3_aa: CASSHWGEAFEQYF; cdr3_nt: TGTGCCAGCAGCCATTGGGGGGAAGCATTCGAGCAGTACTTC
d_call: .; v_call: TRBV14; clone_size: .; j_call: TRBJ2-7; cdr3_aa: CASSGRAYEQYF; cdr3_nt: TGTGCCAGCAGCGGCAGGGCCTACGAGCAGTACTTC
d_call: TRBD1; v_call: TRBV7-2; clone_size: .; j_call: TRBJ1-2; cdr3_aa: CASSLRTGDANYGYTF; cdr3_nt: TGTGCCAGCAGCTTAAGGACAGGGGACGCTAACTATGGCTACACCTTC
d_call: .; v_call: TRBV29-1; clone_size: .; j_call: TRBJ2-3; cdr3_aa: CSVQVTDTQYF; cdr3_nt: TGCAGCGTTCAGGTGACAGATACGCAGTATTTT
d_call: .; v_call: TRBV28; clone_size: .; j_call: TRBJ1-4; cdr3_aa: CASRLAGEKLFF; cdr3_nt: TGTGCCAGCAGGCTGGCGGGAGAAAAACTGTTTTTT
d_call: .; v_call: TRBV27; clone_size: .; j_call: TRBJ1-1; cdr3_aa: CASSPRGPNEAFF; cdr3_nt: TGTGCCAGCAGTCCCAGGGGCCCGAATGAAGCTTTCTTT
d_call: .; v_call: TRBV5-1; clone_size: .; j_call: TRBJ2-5; cdr3_aa: CASSPGGPQETQYF; cdr3_nt: TGCGCCAGCAGCCCAGGGGGGCCCCAAGAGACCCAGTACTTC
d_call: TRBD1; v_call: TRBV7-9; clone_size: .; j_call: TRBJ2-5; cdr3_aa: CASSKGQGRETQYF; cdr3_nt: TGTGCCAGCAGCAAGGGACAGGGGAGGGAGACCCAGTACTTC
d_call: TRBD1; v_call: TRBV18; clone_size: .; j_call: TRBJ2-5; cdr3_aa: CASSPTGQETQYF; cdr3_nt: TGTGCCAGCTCGCCGACAGGGCAAGAGACCCAGTACTTC
d_call: TRBD1; v_call: TRBV30; clone_size: .; j_call: TRBJ1-5; cdr3_aa: CAWDRGGNQPQHF; cdr3_nt: TGTGCCTGGGACAGGGGTGGCAATCAGCCCCAGCATTTT
d_call: .; v_call: TRBV4-1; clone_size: .; j_call: TRBJ2-7; cdr3_aa: CASSQENSYEQYF; cdr3_nt: TGCGCCAGCAGCCAAGAAAACAGCTACGAGCAGTACTTC
d_call: .; v_call: TRBV12-2; clone_size: .; j_call: TRBJ2-7; cdr3_aa: CHGGGYEQYF; cdr3_nt: TGTCACGGGGGGGGGTACGAGCAGTACTTC
d_call: TRBD1; v_call: TRBV27; clone_size: .; j_call: TRBJ1-4; cdr3_aa: CASKQGAGEKLFF; cdr3_nt: TGTGCCAGCAAACAGGGGGCTGGTGAAAAACTGTTTTTT
d_call: .; v_call: TRBV4-2; clone_size: .; j_call: TRBJ2-3; cdr3_aa: CASSQDVRGSWDTQYF; cdr3_nt: TGTGCCAGCAGCCAAGACGTACGGGGATCGTGGGATACGCAGTATTTT
d_call: TRBD1; v_call: TRBV5-6; clone_size: .; j_call: TRBJ1-5; cdr3_aa: CASSRFGTGVNQPQHF; cdr3_nt: TGTGCCAGCAGCCGGTTTGGGACAGGGGTAAATCAGCCCCAGCATTTT
d_call: .; v_call: TRBV7-2; clone_size: .; j_call: TRBJ2-1; cdr3_aa: CASSLQLVSGNEQFF; cdr3_nt: TGTGCCAGCAGCTTACAACTAGTCTCGGGCAATGAGCAGTTCTTC
d_call: TRBD1; v_call: TRBV19; clone_size: .; j_call: TRBJ2-1; cdr3_aa: CASSIWGQGGREQFF; cdr3_nt: TGTGCCAGTAGTATCTGGGGACAGGGTGGTCGTGAGCAGTTCTTC
d_call: TRBD1; v_call: TRBV18; clone_size: .; j_call: TRBJ1-4; cdr3_aa: CASSLDRGQTNEKLFF; cdr3_nt: TGTGCCAGCTCACTTGACAGGGGCCAGACTAATGAAAAACTGTTTTTT
d_call: .; v_call: TRBV5-5; clone_size: .; j_call: TRBJ2-5; cdr3_aa: CASSLAQSGRRETQYF; cdr3_nt: TGTGCCAGCAGCTTGGCCCAGTCAGGGCGTCGAGAGACCCAGTACTTC
d_call: .; v_call: TRBV7-9; clone_size: .; j_call: TRBJ1-4; cdr3_aa: CASSSDSPATNEKLFF; cdr3_nt: TGTGCCAGCAGCTCGGACAGCCCTGCAACTAATGAAAAACTGTTTTTT
d_call: .; v_call: TRBV28; clone_size: .; j_call: TRBJ1-2; cdr3_aa: CASSLSTGSLYGYTF; cdr3_nt: TGTGCCAGCAGTTTATCGACAGGAAGCCTCTATGGCTACACCTTC
d_call: .; v_call: TRBV2; clone_size: .; j_call: TRBJ2-5; cdr3_aa: CASTRGANGLQETQYF; cdr3_nt: TGTGCCAGCACCAGGGGGGCGAATGGTCTCCAAGAGACCCAGTACTTC
d_call: TRBD1; v_call: TRBV4-2; clone_size: .; j_call: TRBJ1-2; cdr3_aa: CASRLIGGRIAYGYTF; cdr3_nt: TGTGCCAGCAGGTTGATAGGGGGCCGCATAGCCTATGGCTACACCTTC
d_call: TRBD2; v_call: TRBV7-8; clone_size: once; j_call: TRBJ2-1; cdr3_aa: CASSFERGYNEQFF; cdr3_nt: TGTGCCAGCAGCTTCGAGCGGGGCTACAATGAGCAGTTCTTC
d_call: .; v_call: TRBV6-1; clone_size: .; j_call: TRBJ1-5; cdr3_aa: CASGQRLNQPQHF; cdr3_nt: TGTGCCAGTGGACAGAGACTCAATCAGCCCCAGCATTTT
d_call: TRBD1; v_call: TRBV9; clone_size: .; j_call: TRBJ1-6; cdr3_aa: CASSKGQADNSPLHF; cdr3_nt: TGTGCCAGCAGCAAAGGACAGGCCGATAATTCACCCCTCCACTTT
d_call: TRBD1; v_call: TRBV27; clone_size: .; j_call: TRBJ2-1; cdr3_aa: CASSSPMRRDRARGEQFF; cdr3_nt: TGTGCCAGCAGTTCACCGATGCGCCGGGACAGGGCCCGTGGTGAGCAGTTCTTC
d_call: .; v_call: TRBV11-2; clone_size: .; j_call: TRBJ2-7; cdr3_aa: CASSTLGSLGRAYEQYF; cdr3_nt: TGTGCCAGCAGCACCTTAGGCAGTCTCGGCAGGGCCTACGAGCAGTACTTC
d_call: .; v_call: TRBV6-5; clone_size: .; j_call: TRBJ2-7; cdr3_aa: CASSYSPRSSYEQYF; cdr3_nt: TGTGCCAGCAGTTACTCGCCGAGGAGCTCCTACGAGCAGTACTTC
d_call: TRBD2; v_call: TRBV7-3; clone_size: .; j_call: TRBJ2-3; cdr3_aa: CASSYSGSADTQYF; cdr3_nt: TGTGCCAGCAGCTATAGCGGGAGTGCAGATACGCAGTATTTT
d_call: .; v_call: TRBV7-9; clone_size: .; j_call: TRBJ1-1; cdr3_aa: CASSLGGWQNTEAFF; cdr3_nt: TGTGCCAGCAGCCTCGGAGGGTGGCAGAACACTGAAGCTTTCTTT
d_call: .; v_call: TRBV5-6; clone_size: once; j_call: TRBJ1-3; cdr3_aa: CASSLFSSGNTIYF; cdr3_nt: TGTGCCAGCAGCTTGTTCAGCTCTGGAAACACCATATATTTT
d_call: .; v_call: TRBV5-1; clone_size: .; j_call: TRBJ2-1; cdr3_aa: CASSDSRLYNEQFF; cdr3_nt: TGCGCCAGCAGCGACTCCCGGCTGTACAATGAGCAGTTCTTC
d_call: .; v_call: TRBV6-4; clone_size: .; j_call: TRBJ1-5; cdr3_aa: CASVGDYQPQHF; cdr3_nt: TGTGCCAGCGTCGGGGACTATCAGCCCCAGCATTTT
d_call: TRBD2; v_call: TRBV5-1; clone_size: .; j_call: TRBJ2-2; cdr3_aa: CASRPLGLAGAWELFF; cdr3_nt: TGCGCCAGCAGACCATTGGGACTAGCGGGAGCCTGGGAGCTGTTTTTT
d_call: TRBD1; v_call: TRBV19; clone_size: once; j_call: TRBJ2-5; cdr3_aa: CASSRGQGGETQYF; cdr3_nt: TGTGCCAGTAGTAGGGGACAGGGTGGGGAGACCCAGTACTTC
d_call: .; v_call: TRBV21-1; clone_size: .; j_call: TRBJ2-1; cdr3_aa: CASSKLASGRDNEQFF; cdr3_nt: TGTGCCAGCAGCAAATTGGCTAGCGGGAGAGACAATGAGCAGTTCTTC
d_call: .; v_call: TRBV6-4; clone_size: .; j_call: TRBJ1-1; cdr3_aa: CASSQGGEAFF; cdr3_nt: TGTGCCAGCAGTCAAGGGGGTGAAGCTTTCTTT
d_call: TRBD2; v_call: TRBV4-3; clone_size: .; j_call: TRBJ2-5; cdr3_aa: CASSPRWVAGGEETQYF; cdr3_nt: TGCGCCAGCAGCCCCCGATGGGTAGCGGGAGGTGAAGAGACCCAGTACTTC
d_call: TRBD1; v_call: TRBV7-9; clone_size: .; j_call: TRBJ1-2; cdr3_aa: CASITPPGQGPTHGYTF; cdr3_nt: TGTGCCAGCATCACACCCCCAGGACAGGGCCCAACGCATGGCTACACCTTC
d_call: .; v_call: TRBV6-5; clone_size: once; j_call: TRBJ1-2; cdr3_aa: CASSYSGRRNYGYTF; cdr3_nt: TGTGCCAGCAGTTACTCGGGCAGGCGCAACTATGGCTACACCTTC
d_call: .; v_call: TRBV28; clone_size: .; j_call: TRBJ1-5; cdr3_aa: CASSPGGTRQPQHF; cdr3_nt: TGTGCCAGCAGTCCGGGAGGGACTCGACAGCCCCAGCATTTT
d_call: TRBD2; v_call: TRBV28; clone_size: .; j_call: TRBJ2-5; cdr3_aa: CASSFSGAQETQYF; cdr3_nt: TGTGCCAGCAGTTTCAGCGGGGCCCAAGAGACCCAGTACTTC
d_call: TRBD1; v_call: TRBV6-4; clone_size: .; j_call: TRBJ1-2; cdr3_aa: CASSDPGDSHGYTF; cdr3_nt: TGTGCCAGCAGTGACCCCGGGGACAGTCATGGCTACACCTTC
d_call: .; v_call: TRBV28; clone_size: once; j_call: TRBJ2-7; cdr3_aa: CASRAGVVGYEQYF; cdr3_nt: TGTGCCAGCAGGGCAGGGGTAGTAGGCTACGAGCAGTACTTC
d_call: .; v_call: TRBV6-4; clone_size: .; j_call: TRBJ2-3; cdr3_aa: CASSEGRGDTQYF; cdr3_nt: TGTGCCAGCAGTGAGGGCCGGGGAGATACGCAGTATTTT